Each of the 4 T cell receptor beta chains below was sequenced from the same sample in a study of CD8 T cells in Susac syndrome. Reverse transcription of about 0.5 to 1 ug RNA was carried out with random hexamers. Each CDR3 protein is one row after TCRdb ran MiXCR on the immunoSEQ multiplex PCR reads. The data contain some 150,000 distinct CDR3 sequences, about 95% of them singletons. Material for sequencing was CD8+ T cells from PBMCs. All receptors come from a human donor with multiple sclerosis.

V gene TRBV10-3 combines with J gene TRBJ1-1; D unresolved. Germline V gene data show CDR1 as ENHRY and CDR2 as SYGVKD. This CDR3 region has 14 residues. Deletions cut 3 bases from V and 3 bases from J, with 11 bases between. This chain's CDR3 is CAISEWQDDTEAFF. In DNA form, the CDR3 reads TGTGCCATCAGTGAATGGCAGGACGACACTGAAGCTTTCTTT.

The sample holds one count of this clonotype. The chain employs TRBV5-1 and TRBJ2-3; 8 bases are shared with TRBD2. This CDR3 region has 18 residues. Trimming took 4 bases from V and 2 from J; bases not matched to a gene: 15. Germline V gives CDR1 SGHRS, CDR2 YFSETQ. CDR3 DNA sequence: TGCGCCAGCAGCCCCGGGGCAACTAGCGGCCCCCACACAGATACGCAGTATTTT. Protein: CASSPGATSGPHTDTQYF.

The CDR3 nucleotides are TGCAGCGTAAACAGGGGCGTCGAAGCTTTCTTT. Its protein product is CSVNRGVEAFF. J is TRBJ1-1 and V is TRBV29-1; 7 bases match TRBD1. V trimming: 6 bases; J trimming: 8 bases; junction bases outside the gene matches: 6. Germline values: CDR1 SQVTM, CDR2 ANQGSEA. This CDR3 spans 11 amino acids.

The V and J genes are TRBV7-9 and TRBJ2-1; D ambiguous. The CDR3 has 15 residues. Trimming cost V 1 base and J 4 bases, with 11 bases left between them. The germline V gene encodes CDR1 SEHNR and CDR2 FQNEAQ (reference sequence). The CDR3 reads CASSLGPTMYNEQFF. As DNA, the CDR3 is TGTGCCAGCAGCTTAGGACCTACAATGTACAATGAGCAGTTCTTC. Complete variable domain (other parts from reference TRBV7-9 and TRBJ2-1): DTGVSQNPRHKITKRGQNVTFRCDPISEHNRLYWYRQTLGQGPEFLTYFQNEAQLEKSRLLSDRFSAERPKGSFSTLEIQRTEQGDSAMYLCASSLGPTMYNEQFFGPGTRLTVL.